These T cell receptor beta chains were read from a single sample in a study of T-cell reconstitution after alpha-beta-depleted transplantation in children. In TCRdb, the PCR reads were re-called with MiXCR into one record per CDR3 protein. The data show approximately 200,000 distinct CDR3 sequences, 5% to 6.5% seen once. The source was PBMCs, collected before TCRalphabeta/CD19-depleted stem cell transplant. These TCRs come from a girl younger than two with combined immunodeficiency, due to receive a stem cell transplant. CDR3s include the opening cysteine and the closing phenylalanine or tryptophan. The D gene is left open where the match is weak. The size entry is marked missing in some rows and otherwise reads once, few, many or a size class.

d_gene: TRBD2; j_gene: TRBJ2-1; v_gene: TRBV6-2/TRBV6-3; abundance: many; CDR3aa: CASTRLAASSYNEQFF; CDR3nt: TGTGCCAGCACCAGACTAGCGGCGAGCTCCTACAATGAGCAGTTCTTC
d_gene: -; j_gene: TRBJ2-7; v_gene: TRBV6-1; abundance: -; CDR3aa: CASSDYRSYEQYF; CDR3nt: TGTGCCAGCAGTGACTACCGGTCCTACGAGCAGTACTTC
d_gene: -; j_gene: TRBJ1-3; v_gene: TRBV4-1; abundance: -; CDR3aa: CASSQEHIGQLRRNTIYF; CDR3nt: TGCGCCAGCAGCCAAGAACATATCGGACAGCTTAGGAGAAACACCATATATTTT
d_gene: TRBD2; j_gene: TRBJ2-7; v_gene: TRBV29-1; abundance: few; CDR3aa: CSVEEAGLAAYEQYF; CDR3nt: TGCAGCGTTGAAGAAGCAGGACTAGCGGCCTACGAGCAGTACTTC
d_gene: -; j_gene: TRBJ1-2; v_gene: TRBV7-2; abundance: many; CDR3aa: CASSLSHRATNYGYTF; CDR3nt: TGTGCCAGCAGCTTATCCCATAGGGCCACTAACTATGGCTACACCTTC
d_gene: -; j_gene: TRBJ2-7; v_gene: TRBV7-2; abundance: many; CDR3aa: CASSSIGYEQYF; CDR3nt: TGTGCCAGCAGCTCCATCGGCTACGAGCAGTACTTC
d_gene: -; j_gene: TRBJ1-2; v_gene: TRBV4-3; abundance: many; CDR3aa: CASSQDRRTMDGYTF; CDR3nt: TGCGCCAGCAGCCAAGATCGTCGGACTATGGATGGCTACACCTTC
d_gene: TRBD1; j_gene: TRBJ2-7; v_gene: TRBV7-2; abundance: many; CDR3aa: CASSVRQGSIYEQYF; CDR3nt: TGTGCCAGCAGCGTCCGACAGGGTTCCATCTACGAGCAGTACTTC
d_gene: TRBD1; j_gene: TRBJ2-1; v_gene: TRBV20-1; abundance: -; CDR3aa: CCARTFWGQGRYNEQFF; CDR3nt: TGCTGTGCTAGGACATTTTGGGGACAGGGGAGATACAATGAGCAGTTCTTC
d_gene: -; j_gene: TRBJ2-7; v_gene: TRBV7-2; abundance: -; CDR3aa: CASSFIKYEQYF; CDR3nt: TGTGCCAGCAGCTTTATTAAATACGAGCAGTACTTC
d_gene: -; j_gene: TRBJ2-7; v_gene: TRBV4-1; abundance: many; CDR3aa: CASSQDYFLRDYEQYF; CDR3nt: TGCGCCAGCAGCCAAGATTATTTCCTTCGAGATTACGAGCAGTACTTC
d_gene: TRBD1; j_gene: TRBJ1-5; v_gene: TRBV5-1; abundance: many; CDR3aa: CAPQGQGGQPQHF; CDR3nt: TGCGCCCCCCAGGGACAGGGGGGTCAGCCCCAGCATTTT
d_gene: TRBD1; j_gene: TRBJ2-1; v_gene: TRBV7-2; abundance: -; CDR3aa: CASSPTGQGPYNEQFF; CDR3nt: TGTGCCAGCAGCCCTACGGGACAGGGGCCCTACAATGAGCAGTTCTTC
d_gene: -; j_gene: TRBJ2-2; v_gene: TRBV4-1; abundance: many; CDR3aa: CASSQTGELFF; CDR3nt: TGCGCCAGCAGCCAGACCGGGGAGCTGTTTTTT
d_gene: TRBD2; j_gene: TRBJ2-1; v_gene: TRBV11-2; abundance: few; CDR3aa: CASSSQRERSNEQFF; CDR3nt: TGTGCCAGCAGCTCGCAGCGGGAAAGGAGCAATGAGCAGTTCTTC
d_gene: -; j_gene: TRBJ1-5; v_gene: TRBV20-1; abundance: few; CDR3aa: CSAGPLRGGNQPQHF; CDR3nt: TGCAGTGCTGGCCCTCTTAGGGGGGGCAATCAGCCCCAGCATTTT
d_gene: -; j_gene: TRBJ2-7; v_gene: TRBV7-2; abundance: many; CDR3aa: CASSLALAGGTEQYF; CDR3nt: TGTGCCAGCAGCTTAGCACTAGCCGGGGGCACCGAGCAGTACTTC
d_gene: -; j_gene: TRBJ2-3; v_gene: TRBV7-8; abundance: many; CDR3aa: CASSSPPFGVPDTQYF; CDR3nt: TGTGCCAGCAGCTCCCCACCCTTCGGAGTCCCAGATACGCAGTATTTT
d_gene: -; j_gene: TRBJ2-5; v_gene: TRBV5-1; abundance: many; CDR3aa: CASSLRFSEYGETQYF; CDR3nt: TGCGCCAGCAGCTTGCGGTTTTCGGAATATGGAGAGACCCAGTACTTC
d_gene: -; j_gene: TRBJ2-7; v_gene: TRBV4-3; abundance: many; CDR3aa: CASSHQTGRAYEQYF; CDR3nt: TGCGCCAGCAGCCACCAAACGGGACGGGCCTACGAGCAGTACTTC